This is a list of T cell receptor beta chains from one sample in a study of cytomegalovirus exposure and HLA in healthy donors. Method: immunoSEQ multiplex PCR; TCRdb's copy keeps in-frame clones and lacks some. The sample lists 240,000 or so clones; around 81% were seen once. The sequenced sample consisted of PBMCs. The receptors come from a woman in her fifties or sixties in good health and CMV-seropositive. Each CDR3 is given with its conserved first and last residue. D genes are given only for firm matches. Not all rows give a size; the values are once, few, many and, for expanded clones, a class.

d_call j_call v_call clone_size cdr3_aa cdr3_nt
TRBD2 TRBJ2-3 TRBV2 - CASMLLAGEGTQYF TGTGCCAGCATGTTATTAGCGGGAGAAGGCACGCAGTATTTT
- TRBJ1-1 TRBV10-1 once CASRDQGNTEAFF TGCGCCAGCAGGGATCAGGGGAACACTGAAGCTTTCTTT
- TRBJ2-7 TRBV28 once CASSYRDLRQPYEQYF TGTGCCAGCTCCTACCGGGACTTACGCCAACCATACGAGCAGTACTTC
- TRBJ1-1 TRBV10-2 - CASRGTGNTEAFF TGCGCCAGCAGAGGAACAGGGAACACTGAAGCTTTCTTT
- TRBJ1-4 TRBV6-6 - CASSGAGAATNEKLFF TGTGCCAGCAGTGGGGCAGGCGCTGCAACTAATGAAAAACTGTTTTTT
- TRBJ1-2 TRBV15 few CATSRDRGEVAYGYTF TGTGCCACCAGCAGAGACCGGGGGGAAGTGGCCTATGGCTACACCTTC
TRBD1 TRBJ2-2 TRBV10-3 - CATGGQGPSNTGELFF TGTGCCACTGGGGGACAGGGGCCCTCGAACACCGGGGAGCTGTTTTTT
- TRBJ1-1 TRBV27 few CASRLNGQNTEAFF TGTGCCAGCAGATTAAATGGACAGAACACTGAAGCTTTCTTT
- TRBJ1-1 TRBV2 - CAIIEAFGVSNTEAFF TGTGCCATCATTGAAGCCTTCGGGGTTTCGAACACTGAAGCTTTCTTT
TRBD1 TRBJ1-4 TRBV19 - CASSIVGQGSEKLFF TGTGCCAGTAGTATTGTGGGACAGGGGTCTGAAAAACTGTTTTTT
TRBD2 TRBJ2-7 TRBV4-1 - CASSHLSGIGGFEQYF TGCGCCAGCAGCCACCTTAGCGGGATCGGGGGATTCGAGCAGTACTTC
TRBD2 TRBJ2-1 TRBV25-1 - CASSSTSWSSYNEQFF TGTGCCAGCAGTTCGACTAGCTGGAGCTCCTACAATGAGCAGTTCTTC
- TRBJ1-5 TRBV4-1 few CASSGGTGDQPQHF TGCGCCAGCAGCGGCGGGACTGGGGATCAGCCCCAGCATTTT
TRBD2 TRBJ2-1 TRBV2 - CASSVSGTSRNEQFF TGTGCCAGCAGTGTTTCCGGGACTAGCCGCAATGAGCAGTTCTTC
TRBD1 TRBJ2-7 TRBV6-1 - CASSEGDRMNYEQYF TGTGCCAGCAGTGAAGGGGACAGGATGAACTACGAGCAGTACTTC
- TRBJ2-2 TRBV7-9 few CASSPAGRYTGELFF TGTGCCAGCAGTCCCGCCGGGAGATACACCGGGGAGCTGTTTTTT
TRBD1 TRBJ1-1 TRBV19 - CASSIVGQGDTEAFF TGTGCCAGTAGTATAGTGGGACAGGGGGACACTGAAGCTTTCTTT
TRBD1 TRBJ1-1 TRBV5-4 few CASSSDRDTEAFF TGTGCCAGCAGCTCGGACAGGGACACTGAAGCTTTCTTT
TRBD2 TRBJ2-3 TRBV19 once CATCSGSTDTQYF TGTGCCACATGTAGCGGGAGCACAGATACGCAGTATTTT
TRBD2 TRBJ2-7 TRBV5-4 - CASSLDPNPKAGASYEQYF TGTGCCAGCAGCTTGGACCCGAACCCGAAAGCGGGGGCATCCTACGAGCAGTACTTC
- TRBJ2-7 TRBV5-4 - CASSSGTAGEQYF TGTGCCAGCAGCTCGGGGACTGCCGGCGAGCAGTACTTC
TRBD1 TRBJ1-2 TRBV18 - CASSPGTGFGYTF TGTGCCAGCTCACCAGGGACAGGGTTTGGCTACACCTTC
TRBD2 TRBJ2-5 TRBV27 - CASTPLGSGSETQYF TGTGCCAGCACCCCTTTGGGTAGCGGGAGCGAGACCCAGTACTTC
- TRBJ2-7 TRBV15 - CATSPNHGGSYEQYF TGTGCCACCAGCCCAAACCATGGAGGATCTTACGAGCAGTACTTC
- TRBJ2-5 TRBV7-8 once CASSLVQRGETQYF TGTGCCAGCAGCTTAGTGCAGCGAGGAGAGACCCAGTACTTC
TRBD2 TRBJ2-5 TRBV10-2 - CASYSGMETQYF TGCGCCAGTTATAGCGGGATGGAGACCCAGTACTTC
- TRBJ2-7 TRBV28 - CASSFDAGRSYEQYF TGTGCCAGCAGTTTTGATGCGGGACGCTCCTACGAGCAGTACTTC
- TRBJ2-5 TRBV2 - CASSLGAFETQYF TGTGCCAGCAGTTTGGGCGCCTTTGAGACCCAGTACTTC
TRBD1 TRBJ1-2 TRBV4-1 - CASSQERGQFLYGYTF TGCGCCAGCAGCCAAGAAAGGGGGCAGTTCTTATATGGCTACACCTTC
- TRBJ1-2 TRBV6-6 few CASSYSRGNYGYTF TGTGCCAGCAGTTACTCGAGAGGTAACTATGGCTACACCTTC
TRBD1 TRBJ2-7 TRBV5-1 - CASSGGQGDEQYF TGCGCCAGCAGCGGCGGACAGGGGGACGAGCAGTACTTC
- TRBJ2-1 TRBV5-1 - CASSFGVGDEQFF TGCGCCAGCAGCTTCGGGGTCGGGGATGAGCAGTTCTTC
- TRBJ1-1 TRBV19 - CASSITQGGTEAFF TGTGCCAGTAGTATTACCCAGGGCGGCACTGAAGCTTTCTTT
TRBD1 TRBJ1-2 TRBV6-6 - CASAEGRGNNYGYTF TGTGCCAGCGCTGAGGGCAGGGGGAACAACTATGGCTACACCTTC
TRBD1 TRBJ1-4 TRBV5-1 - CASSSQGAREKLFF TGCGCCAGCAGCTCCCAGGGGGCTAGGGAAAAACTGTTTTTT
- TRBJ1-3 TRBV28 - CASEGGGNTIYF TGTGCCAGCGAGGGTGGTGGAAACACCATATATTTT
TRBD1 TRBJ1-1 TRBV2 - CASRTQGAPRTEAFF TGTGCCAGCAGAACACAGGGGGCGCCCAGGACTGAAGCTTTCTTT
TRBD1 TRBJ1-5 TRBV2 - CASSEDRGRQPQHF TGTGCCAGCAGCGAGGACAGGGGCCGTCAGCCCCAGCATTTT
TRBD2 TRBJ2-3 TRBV12-5 once CASGFAGGSGSTQYF TGTGCTAGTGGTTTTGCGGGGGGCTCGGGGAGTACGCAGTATTTT
- TRBJ2-7 TRBV7-9 once CASSNPHRVEQYF TGTGCCAGCAGCAACCCACACAGGGTCGAGCAGTACTTC
TRBD1 TRBJ1-1 TRBV5-4 once CASSLVQGASEAFF TGTGCCAGCAGCTTGGTACAGGGGGCTTCTGAAGCTTTCTTT